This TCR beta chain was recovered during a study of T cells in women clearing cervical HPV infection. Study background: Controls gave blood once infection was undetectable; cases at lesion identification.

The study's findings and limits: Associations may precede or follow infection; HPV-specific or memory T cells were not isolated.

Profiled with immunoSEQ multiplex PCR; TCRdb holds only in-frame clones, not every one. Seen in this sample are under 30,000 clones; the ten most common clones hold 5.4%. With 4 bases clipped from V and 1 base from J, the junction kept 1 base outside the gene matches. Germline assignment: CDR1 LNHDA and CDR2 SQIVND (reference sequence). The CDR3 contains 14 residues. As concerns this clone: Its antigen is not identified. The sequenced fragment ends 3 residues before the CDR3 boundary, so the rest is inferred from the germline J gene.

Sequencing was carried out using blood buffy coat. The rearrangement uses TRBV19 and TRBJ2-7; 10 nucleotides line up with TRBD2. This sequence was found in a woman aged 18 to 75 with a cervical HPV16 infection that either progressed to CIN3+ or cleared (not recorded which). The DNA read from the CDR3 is TGTGCCAGTAGTAGGACTAGCGGATCCTACGAG. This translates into CASSRTSGSYE. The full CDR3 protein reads CASSRTSGSYEQYF.